The 6 T cell receptor beta chains listed next were all sequenced from one sample in a study of CXCR3-negative and CXCR3-positive naive CD8 T cells. The authors prepared UMI-labeled TRB cDNA libraries by 5' RACE. TCRdb reprocessed the 5' RACE reads, with one entry per CDR3 protein and no DNA. The sample features over 100,000 distinct CDR3 sequences, with just under 0.5% in its top ten. The sample taken for sequencing was naive CXCR3- CD8+ T cells from blood. Subset indicated: CD45RO-CCR7+CD27+CD95- naive CD8+ T cells lacking CXCR3 (TNR3-). Receptors originate from a human donor in good health. Some clones in this sample may be carry-over from other donors' samples.

The chain links TRBV5-1 to TRBJ1-4; the D call from TCRdb, TRBD1, cannot be confirmed without DNA. CDR3 length: 14 residues. The germline gives CDR1 SGHRS, CDR2 YFSETQ. The CDR3 loop reads CASSLGTTNEKLFF.

V gene TRBV14 combines with J gene TRBJ2-1; the D gene TCRdb calls, TRBD2, cannot be checked with no DNA. The length of the CDR3 is 16 residues. CDR1 and CDR2 (germline): SGHDN, FVKESK. The CDR3 sequence is CASSQFSGRVYNEQFF.

The chain links TRBV7-3 to TRBJ2-3; TCRdb returns TRBD1, unconfirmable since there is no DNA. The V gene's germline CDR1 is SGHTA and CDR2 FQGTGA. The CDR3 has 15 residues. CDR3 sequence reads: CASSLGGGRGDTQYF.

This chain links TRBV12-3 or TRBV12-4 with TRBJ2-1. The CDR3 consists of 12 residues. This CDR3 reads CASTSSLNEQFF.

The chain links TRBV14 to TRBJ2-3; TCRdb calls TRBD2, which cannot be checked without DNA. Germline V gene data show CDR1 as SGHDN and CDR2 as FVKESK. This CDR3 is built from 16 residues. The CDR3 is CASSQGLAGEASTQYF.

The CDR3 loop is CASSPSLLNEAFF. The chain has TRBV27 and TRBJ1-1; absent DNA, TCRdb's TRBD1 call cannot be checked. CDR1 is MNHEY, CDR2 SMNVEV, per germline (reference sequence). The CDR3 has 13 residues.